Below, 26 T cell receptor beta chains from the same sample are listed, as sequenced in a study of cytomegalovirus exposure and HLA in healthy donors (TCRdb year 2017). Library prep was done by the immunoSEQ multiplex PCR assay. TCRdb stores this immuneACCESS table with in-frame sequences only. Part of the clones is absent; in the studies checked, under half of the shortfall reflects unresolved V genes, and no reason is known for the rest. The sample table holds roughly 300,000 clones, of which more than 75% were seen once. Around 0.92% of the sample is in the top ten clones. Specimen: PBMCs. These receptors were obtained from a woman younger than 35 in good health and CMV-seronegative.

This sequence joins TRBV18 and TRBJ2-7; TRBD1 might be the D (6 bases). CDR3 size: 12 residues. Deletions cut 8 bases from V and 3 bases from J, with 11 bases between. Germline V CDR1 and CDR2: KGHSH, LQKENI. CDR3 protein: CASQDSDYEQYF. The CDR3 DNA reads as TGTGCCAGCCAGGACAGCGACTACGAGCAGTACTTC.

This clone came up once. This sequence joins TRBV28 and TRBJ2-1; 9 bases agree with TRBD2. In germline, CDR1 is MDHEN, CDR2 SYDVKM. The V and J ends lost 3 bases and 8 bases, in that order; junction bases with no gene match: 11. The CDR3 is 16 residues long. CDR3 nucleotide sequence: TGTGCCAGCAGTTTCCTTGTAGCGGGAGAGGACGATGAGCAGTTCTTC. Translated, it gives CASSFLVAGEDDEQFF.

The gene calls are TRBV5-1 and TRBJ2-1, with 11 bases matching TRBD2. The germline gives CDR1 SGHRS, CDR2 YFSETQ. V lost 5 bases and J lost 5; bases outside the gene matches: 6. CDR3 size: 15 residues. This chain's CDR3 is CASRSGTSGNNEQFF. The CDR3 region has the DNA TGCGCCAGCAGATCCGGGACTAGCGGCAACAATGAGCAGTTCTTC.

The CDR3 loop is CASSLRFDTQYF. CDR3 DNA sequence: TGCGCCAGCAGCTTGAGGTTCGATACGCAGTATTTT. J is TRBJ2-3 and V is TRBV4-3, with D hard to call. The germline CDR1 and CDR2 sequences are LGHNA and YSLEER. The ends were cut back, 5 bases at V and 6 bases at J, with 9 bases in the middle. This CDR3 spans 12 amino acids.

CDR3 region: CASSDNWDEQYF. The CDR3 DNA reads TGTGCCAGCAGCGACAATTGGGACGAGCAGTACTTC. This chain uses TRBV6-6 with TRBJ2-7; D is ambiguous. Per germline, CDR1 MNHNY and CDR2 SVGAGI (reference sequence). This CDR3 has 12 residues. V shed 6 bases and J shed 5 bases, with 11 bases lying between them.

The rearrangement joins TRBV7-2 to TRBJ2-7; weak D call: TRBD2 (6 bases). Germline lookup yields CDR1 SGHTA and CDR2 FQGNSA. V was shortened by 4 bases and J by 0 bases, with 13 bases between the two germline ends. The CDR3 totals 15 residues. CDR3 region: CASSWAGPTSYEQYF. CDR3 DNA sequence: TGTGCCAGCAGCTGGGCGGGACCTACCTCCTACGAGCAGTACTTC.

V gene TRBV28 combines with J gene TRBJ2-7, with 8 bases matching TRBD2. Per germline, CDR1 MDHEN and CDR2 SYDVKM. The CDR3 totals 15 residues. J gave up 5 bases and V 2 bases, and 8 bases lay outside the gene matches. DNA of the CDR3: TGTGCCAGCAGTTTAACGGCTAGCGGGCTCAACGAGCAGTACTTC. Amino acid sequence: CASSLTASGLNEQYF.

The rearrangement uses TRBV27 and TRBJ2-1; D not certain. V dropped 3 bases and J dropped 7 bases, with 10 bases sitting between them. This CDR3 comprises 13 residues. Germline CDR1 is MNHEY and CDR2 is SMNVEV (reference sequence). As DNA, the CDR3 is TGTGCCAGCAGTTTCCCCCCCAATAATGAGCAGTTCTTC. Amino acids: CASSFPPNNEQFF.

CDR3 amino acids: CASSQEWRVPNEQFF. The CDR3 DNA is TGTGCCAGCAGCCAAGAATGGCGGGTCCCCAATGAGCAGTTCTTC. The chain uses TRBV14 and TRBJ2-1; possible D gene TRBD2, 5 bases. Trimming pared 0 bases from V and 6 bases from J, leaving 12 bases between. CDR3 length: 15 amino acids. The germline V gene encodes CDR1 SGHDN and CDR2 FVKESK. The full variable domain, with the rest looked up from reference TRBV14 and TRBJ2-1, is EAGVTQFPSHSVIEKGQTVTLRCDPISGHDNLYWYRRVMGKEIKFLLHFVKESKQDESGMPNNRFLAERTGGTYSTLKVQPAELEDSGVYFCASSQEWRVPNEQFFGPGTRLTVL.

V and J are TRBV9 and TRBJ1-4, with TRBD1 matching over 9 bases. This CDR3 has 15 residues. CDR1 is SGDLS, CDR2 YYNGEE, per germline. The V gene end was trimmed by 3 bases and the J gene end by 7 bases; junction bases not matched to a gene: 7. CDR3 residues: CASSAEQGAGEKLFF. Here the CDR3 DNA reads TGTGCCAGCAGCGCAGAACAGGGGGCGGGTGAAAAACTGTTTTTT.

The chain employs TRBV4-1 and TRBJ2-1, with TRBD1 matching over 9 bases. This CDR3 is 13 amino acids long. Looked up from germline, CDR1 is MGHRA and CDR2 is YSYEKL. Unmatched junction bases numbered 5, after V lost 4 bases and J lost 10 bases. The CDR3 DNA reads as TGCGCCAGCAGCCGGGACAGGGATGGGGAGCAGTTCTTC. Amino acid sequence: CASSRDRDGEQFF.

V usage is TRBV27 and J usage is TRBJ1-5; 7 nucleotides agree with TRBD1. V shed 6 bases, J shed 0 bases, and the junction held 5 bases outside the gene matches. Germline V CDR1 and CDR2: MNHEY, SMNVEV (reference sequence). The CDR3 is 15 amino acids. CDR3 protein: CASSRQGYSNQPQHF. The CDR3 DNA follows: TGTGCCAGCAGCCGACAGGGCTATAGCAATCAGCCCCAGCATTTT.

The CDR3 sequence: CASSLQQRSNTEAFF. The CDR3 coding sequence is TGTGCCAGTAGTCTCCAACAGAGATCGAACACTGAAGCTTTCTTT. V gene TRBV19 combines with J gene TRBJ1-1; the D is unclear. The CDR3 has 15 residues. CDR1 and CDR2 from the germline V gene are LNHDA and SQIVND (reference sequence). Trimming removed 5 bases at V and 1 base at J, with 14 bases between.

This clone was seen once. The chain has TRBV30 and TRBJ2-1; 7 nucleotides align to TRBD2. Germline values: CDR1 GTSNPN, CDR2 SVGIG (reference sequence). V gave up 3 bases and J gave up 15 bases; unmatched junction bases: 11. CDR3 length equals 12 residues. As DNA, the CDR3 is TGTGCCTGGAGGAGAGGAGGGAGGGCGGGGTTCTTC. Translated: CAWRRGGRAGFF.

The chain combines TRBV19 with TRBJ1-2, with no clear D. Germline values: CDR1 LNHDA, CDR2 SQIVND (reference sequence). This CDR3 spans 12 amino acids. Trimming took 6 bases from V and 7 from J, leaving 12 bases between them. CDR3 bases: TGTGCCAGTAGCTATCTAGAGTCTGGCTACACCTTC. Its translation: CASSYLESGYTF.

The chain has TRBV5-1 and TRBJ2-7, with 14 bases matching TRBD2. CDR3 size: 18 residues. After removal of 0 bases from V and 4 bases from J, the junction contained 9 bases not matched to a gene. Germline CDR1 SGHRS, CDR2 YFSETQ. DNA of the CDR3: TGCGCCAGCAGCTTGGGAATGGGACTAGCGGGAGTGAGATACGAGCAGTACTTC. Its translation: CASSLGMGLAGVRYEQYF.

Notes on this clone: Other nucleotide sequences in the sample specify the same CDR3. This chain uses TRBV5-1 with TRBJ2-5, with 7 bases fitting TRBD2. Germline V gene data show CDR1 as SGHRS and CDR2 as YFSETQ. V shed 1 base, J shed 1 base, and the junction held 1 base outside the gene matches. This CDR3 has 14 residues. CDR3 sequence: CASSLRGGQETQYF. CDR3 nucleotide sequence: TGCGCCAGCAGCTTGCGCGGGGGCCAAGAGACCCAGTACTTC.

The rearrangement uses TRBV30 and TRBJ2-7, with D maybe TRBD1 (6 bases). Looked up from germline, CDR1 is GTSNPN and CDR2 is SVGIG (reference sequence). The CDR3 spans 11 residues. CDR3 region: CALTGSYEQYF. DNA for the CDR3: TGTGCATTGACAGGATCCTACGAGCAGTACTTC.

CDR3 DNA sequence: TGTGCCAGCAGTCGAGGGGGGGATAACTACAATGAGCAGTTCTTC. The encoded protein is CASSRGGDNYNEQFF. The genes are TRBV28 and TRBJ2-1; tentative D call: TRBD2 (7 bases). The length of the CDR3 is 15 residues. Germline V CDR1 and CDR2: MDHEN, SYDVKM. Trimming left V 5 bases short and J 3 bases short, with 14 bases between.

The J gene is TRBJ2-2, the V gene TRBV9; a possible D gene is TRBD2 (5 bases). Trimming cost V 4 bases and J 1 base, with 8 bases left between them. CDR1 is SGDLS and CDR2 is YYNGEE in the germline V gene. The CDR3 length is 14 residues. The CDR3 loop is CASSSRGNTGELFF. In nucleotides, the CDR3 is TGTGCCAGCAGCTCTCGGGGGAACACCGGGGAGCTGTTTTTT.

In DNA, the CDR3 is TGTGCCAGTAGTGCCCTTGGACTCAATAGCAATCAGCCCCAGCATTTT. This codes for CASSALGLNSNQPQHF. The chain is built from TRBV19 and TRBJ1-5; D remains unclear. The ends were cut back, 5 bases at V and 0 bases at J, with 14 bases in the middle. The germline CDR1 and CDR2 sequences are LNHDA and SQIVND (reference sequence). This CDR3 has 16 amino acids.

The chain combines TRBV19 with TRBJ1-1, with D maybe TRBD1 (5 bases). From germline, CDR1 is LNHDA and CDR2 SQIVND (reference sequence). Trimming cost V 3 bases and J 3 bases, with 11 bases left between them. This CDR3 comprises 14 residues. CDR3 coding DNA: TGTGCCAGTAGTATGGAGGGGTCGGACACTGAAGCTTTCTTT. Amino acid sequence: CASSMEGSDTEAFF. Supplemented by reference TRBV19 and TRBJ1-1, the full variable domain reads DGGITQSPKYLFRKEGQNVTLSCEQNLNHDAMYWYRQDPGQGLRLIYYSQIVNDFQKGDIAEGYSVSREKKESFPLTVTSAQKNPTAFYLCASSMEGSDTEAFFGQGTRLTVV.

V is TRBV5-1 and J is TRBJ1-1, with 8 bases identical to TRBD1. This CDR3 is 14 amino acids long. Germline assignment: CDR1 SGHRS and CDR2 YFSETQ. V lost 4 bases and J lost 6; bases outside the gene matches: 8. This CDR3 is CASSAGQGKAEAFF. DNA for the CDR3: TGCGCCAGCAGCGCCGGACAGGGCAAGGCTGAAGCTTTCTTT.

This clone has a single count. The rearrangement links TRBV5-1 to TRBJ2-7; 8 nucleotides line up with TRBD1. The CDR3 is made up of 14 amino acids. With 4 bases clipped from V and 5 bases from J, the junction kept 8 bases outside the gene matches. Germline V CDR1 and CDR2: SGHRS, YFSETQ. The DNA of the CDR3 is TGCGCCAGCAGCGATCAGGACAGGGTCCACGAGCAGTACTTC. Translation gives CASSDQDRVHEQYF.

The V and J genes are TRBV25-1 and TRBJ1-6, with TRBD1 matching over 7 bases. The CDR3 has 16 residues. The junction had 7 bases not matched to a gene; V was cut back by 8 bases and J by 0 bases. CDR1 and CDR2 (germline): MGHDK, SYGVNS. The CDR3 DNA reads TGTGCCAGCCGACCCGGACAGGTCTCCTATAATTCACCCCTCCACTTT. Its protein is CASRPGQVSYNSPLHF.

The V gene is TRBV7-9, the J gene TRBJ2-1, with 12 bases that match TRBD2. V trimming: 1 base; J trimming: 7 bases; junction bases outside the gene matches: 5. The CDR3 has 16 amino acids. CDR1 is SEHNR and CDR2 is FQNEAQ in the germline V gene (reference sequence). The CDR3 protein is CASSLEASGRGNEQFF. The CDR3 DNA reads TGTGCCAGCAGCTTAGAGGCTAGCGGGAGGGGTAATGAGCAGTTCTTC.